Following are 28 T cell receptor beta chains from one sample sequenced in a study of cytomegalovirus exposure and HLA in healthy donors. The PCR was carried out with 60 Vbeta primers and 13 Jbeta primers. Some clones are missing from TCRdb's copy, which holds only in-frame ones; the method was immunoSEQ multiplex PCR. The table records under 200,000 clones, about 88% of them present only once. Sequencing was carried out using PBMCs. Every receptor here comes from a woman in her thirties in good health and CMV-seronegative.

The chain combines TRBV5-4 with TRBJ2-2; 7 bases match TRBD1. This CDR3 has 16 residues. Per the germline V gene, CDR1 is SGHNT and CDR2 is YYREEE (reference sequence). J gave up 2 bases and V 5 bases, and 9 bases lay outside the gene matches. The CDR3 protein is CASRRGQGRNTGELFF. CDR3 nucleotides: TGTGCCAGCAGGAGGGGGCAGGGACGTAACACCGGGGAGCTGTTTTTT.

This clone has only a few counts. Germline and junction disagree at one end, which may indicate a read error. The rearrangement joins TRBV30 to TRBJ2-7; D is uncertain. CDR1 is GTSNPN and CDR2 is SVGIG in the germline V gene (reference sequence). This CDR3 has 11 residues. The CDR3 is CAVRVSSEQYF. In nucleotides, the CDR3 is TGTGCCGTCCGGGTGTCCTCCGAGCAGTACTTC. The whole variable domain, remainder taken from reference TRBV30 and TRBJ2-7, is SQTIHQWPATLVQPVGSPLSLECTVEGTSNPNLYWYRQAAGRGLQLLFYSVGIGQISSEVPQNLSASRPQDRQFILSSKKLLLSDSGFYLCAVRVSSEQYFGPGTRLTVT.

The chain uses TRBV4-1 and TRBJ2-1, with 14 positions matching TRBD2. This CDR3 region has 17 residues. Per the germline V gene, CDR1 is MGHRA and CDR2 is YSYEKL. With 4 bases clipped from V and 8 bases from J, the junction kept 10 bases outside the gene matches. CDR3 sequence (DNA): TGCGCCAGCAGCCCTCCGGGCGGGACTAGCGGGAGATATGAGCAGTTCTTC. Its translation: CASSPPGGTSGRYEQFF.

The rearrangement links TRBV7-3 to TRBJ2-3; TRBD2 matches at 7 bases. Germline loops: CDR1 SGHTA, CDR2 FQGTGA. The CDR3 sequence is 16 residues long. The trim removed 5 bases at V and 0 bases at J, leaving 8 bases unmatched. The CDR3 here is CASSPGPAGSTDTQYF. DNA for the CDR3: TGTGCCAGCAGCCCAGGACCAGCGGGGAGCACAGATACGCAGTATTTT.

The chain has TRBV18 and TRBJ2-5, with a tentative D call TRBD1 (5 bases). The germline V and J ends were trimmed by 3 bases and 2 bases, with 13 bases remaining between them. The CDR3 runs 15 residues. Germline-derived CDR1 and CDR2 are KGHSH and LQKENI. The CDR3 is CASSPTWGGQETQYF. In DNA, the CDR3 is TGTGCCAGCTCACCTACGTGGGGCGGACAAGAGACCCAGTACTTC.

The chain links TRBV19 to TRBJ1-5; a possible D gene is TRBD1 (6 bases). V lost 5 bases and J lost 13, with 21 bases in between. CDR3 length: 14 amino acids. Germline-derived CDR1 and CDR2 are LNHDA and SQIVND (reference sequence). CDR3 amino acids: CASSPHTDRSYQHF. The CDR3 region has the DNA TGTGCCAGTAGTCCTCACACGGACAGATCGTATCAGCATTTT.

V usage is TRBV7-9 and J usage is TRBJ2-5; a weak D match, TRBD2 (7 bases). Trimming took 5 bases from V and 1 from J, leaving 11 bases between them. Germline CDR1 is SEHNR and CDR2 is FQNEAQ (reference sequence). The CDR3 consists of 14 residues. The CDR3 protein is CASSHAGAQETQYF. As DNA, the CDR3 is TGTGCCAGCAGCCACGCGGGGGCCCAAGAGACCCAGTACTTC.

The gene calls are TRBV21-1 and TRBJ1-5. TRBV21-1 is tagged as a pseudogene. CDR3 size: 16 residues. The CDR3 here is CASSTTGRGQNQPQHF. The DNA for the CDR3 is TGTGCCAGCAGCACCACGGGGAGGGGCCAAAATCAGCCCCAGCATTTT.

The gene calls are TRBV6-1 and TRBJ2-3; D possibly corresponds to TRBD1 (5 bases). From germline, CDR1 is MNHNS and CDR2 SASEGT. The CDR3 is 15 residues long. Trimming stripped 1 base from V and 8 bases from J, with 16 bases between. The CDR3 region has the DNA TGTGCCAGCAGTGAAGGGCAGGGCGGAATGGGTACGCAGTATTTT. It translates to CASSEGQGGMGTQYF.

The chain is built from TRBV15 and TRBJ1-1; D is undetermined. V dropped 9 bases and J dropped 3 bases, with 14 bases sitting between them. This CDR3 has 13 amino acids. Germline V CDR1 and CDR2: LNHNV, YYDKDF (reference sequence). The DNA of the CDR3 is TGTGCCACTAAGGAGCAGTTCGACACTGAAGCTTTCTTT. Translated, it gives CATKEQFDTEAFF.

For the CDR3, the DNA is TGCGCCAGCAGCCAAGACCCCAGGCAAACGCAGTATTTT. Its translation: CASSQDPRQTQYF. The chain has TRBV4-1 and TRBJ2-3; D not resolved. Germline CDR1 is MGHRA and CDR2 is YSYEKL. The CDR3 spans 13 residues. Trimming took 0 bases from V and 9 from J, leaving 10 bases between them.

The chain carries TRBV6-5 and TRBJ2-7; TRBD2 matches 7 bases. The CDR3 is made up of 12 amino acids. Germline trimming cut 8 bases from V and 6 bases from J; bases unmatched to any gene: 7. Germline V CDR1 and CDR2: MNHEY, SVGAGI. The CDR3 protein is CASGEWGGEQYF. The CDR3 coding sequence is TGTGCCAGCGGGGAGTGGGGGGGCGAGCAGTACTTC.

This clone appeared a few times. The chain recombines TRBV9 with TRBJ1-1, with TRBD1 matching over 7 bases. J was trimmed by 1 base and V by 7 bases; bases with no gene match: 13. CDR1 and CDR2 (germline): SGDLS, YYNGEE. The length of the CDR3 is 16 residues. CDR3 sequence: CASSPMGQLSNTEAFF. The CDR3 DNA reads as TGTGCCAGCTCACCCATGGGACAGCTCTCGAACACTGAAGCTTTCTTT.

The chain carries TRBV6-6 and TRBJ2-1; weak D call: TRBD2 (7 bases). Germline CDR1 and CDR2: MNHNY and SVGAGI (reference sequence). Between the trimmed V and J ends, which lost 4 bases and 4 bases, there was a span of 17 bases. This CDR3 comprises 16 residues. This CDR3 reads CASSSSRGGAYNEQFF. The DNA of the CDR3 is TGTGCCAGCAGTTCTTCCCGCGGGGGCGCGTACAATGAGCAGTTCTTC.

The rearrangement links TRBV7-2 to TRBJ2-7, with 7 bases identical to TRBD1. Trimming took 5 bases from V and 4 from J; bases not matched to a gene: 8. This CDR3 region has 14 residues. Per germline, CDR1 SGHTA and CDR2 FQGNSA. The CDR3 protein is CASSLQGQRYEQYF. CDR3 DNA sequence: TGTGCCAGCAGCCTACAGGGACAGAGGTACGAGCAGTACTTC.

In DNA, the CDR3 is TGTGCCAGCAGTTTGACTGCCAGCTCCTACGAGCAGTACTTC. Its translation is CASSLTASSYEQYF. The rearrangement links TRBV2 to TRBJ2-7; D gene uncertain. The CDR3 spans 14 residues. V lost 5 bases to trimming and J lost 0 bases, with 11 bases between them. Germline V gives CDR1 SNHLY, CDR2 FYNNEI.

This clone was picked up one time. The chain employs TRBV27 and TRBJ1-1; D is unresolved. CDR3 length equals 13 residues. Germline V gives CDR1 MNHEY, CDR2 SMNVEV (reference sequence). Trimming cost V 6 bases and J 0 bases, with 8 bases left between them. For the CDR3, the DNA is TGTGCCAGCAGATCGAGGCTGAACACTGAAGCTTTCTTT. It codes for CASRSRLNTEAFF.

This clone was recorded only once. CDR3 protein: CASRIRRDSYNEKLFF. The CDR3 region has the DNA TGTGCCAGCAGGATTCGCCGGGACAGTTATAATGAAAAACTGTTTTTT. V usage is TRBV28 and J usage is TRBJ1-4; 7 bases are a match to TRBD1. The germline gives CDR1 MDHEN, CDR2 SYDVKM. J was trimmed by 4 bases and V by 6 bases; bases with no gene match: 11. The CDR3 covers 16 residues.

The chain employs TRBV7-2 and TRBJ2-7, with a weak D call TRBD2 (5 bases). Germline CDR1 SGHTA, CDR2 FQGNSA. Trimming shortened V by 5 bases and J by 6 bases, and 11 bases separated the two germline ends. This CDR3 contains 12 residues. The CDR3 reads CASSAGLFEQYF. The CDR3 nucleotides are TGTGCCAGCAGCGCCGGACTGTTCGAGCAGTACTTC.

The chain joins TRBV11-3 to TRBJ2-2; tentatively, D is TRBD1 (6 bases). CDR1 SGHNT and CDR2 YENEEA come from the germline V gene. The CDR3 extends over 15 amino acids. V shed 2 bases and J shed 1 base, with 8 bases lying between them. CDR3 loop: CASSLSRGNTGELFF. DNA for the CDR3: TGTGCCAGCAGCTTATCCAGGGGGAACACCGGGGAGCTGTTTTTT.

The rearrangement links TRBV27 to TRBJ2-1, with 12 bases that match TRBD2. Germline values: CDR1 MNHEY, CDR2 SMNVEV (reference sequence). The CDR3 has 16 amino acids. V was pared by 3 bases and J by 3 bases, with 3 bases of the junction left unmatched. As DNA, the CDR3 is TGTGCCAGCAGTTTCAGGACTAGCGGGATCTACAATGAGCAGTTCTTC. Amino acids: CASSFRTSGIYNEQFF.

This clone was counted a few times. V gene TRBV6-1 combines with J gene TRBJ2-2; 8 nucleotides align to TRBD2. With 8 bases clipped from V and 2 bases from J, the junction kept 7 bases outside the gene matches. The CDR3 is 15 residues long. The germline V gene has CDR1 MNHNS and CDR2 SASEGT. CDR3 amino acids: CASRGGRSNTGELFF. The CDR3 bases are TGTGCCAGCCGAGGCGGGAGGAGTAACACCGGGGAGCTGTTTTTT.

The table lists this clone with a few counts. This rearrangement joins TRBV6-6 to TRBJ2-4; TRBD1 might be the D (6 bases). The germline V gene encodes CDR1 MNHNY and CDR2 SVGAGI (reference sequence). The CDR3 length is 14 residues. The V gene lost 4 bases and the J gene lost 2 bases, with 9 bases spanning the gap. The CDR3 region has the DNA TGTGCCAGCAGTTTTCAGGGGTCCAAAAACATTCAGTACTTC. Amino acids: CASSFQGSKNIQYF.

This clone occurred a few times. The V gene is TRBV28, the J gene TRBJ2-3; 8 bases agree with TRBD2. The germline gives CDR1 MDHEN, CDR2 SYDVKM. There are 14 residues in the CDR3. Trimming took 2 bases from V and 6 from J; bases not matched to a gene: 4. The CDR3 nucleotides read TGTGCCAGCAGTTTACGCGGGGGGCCGGATACGCAGTATTTT. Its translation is CASSLRGGPDTQYF.

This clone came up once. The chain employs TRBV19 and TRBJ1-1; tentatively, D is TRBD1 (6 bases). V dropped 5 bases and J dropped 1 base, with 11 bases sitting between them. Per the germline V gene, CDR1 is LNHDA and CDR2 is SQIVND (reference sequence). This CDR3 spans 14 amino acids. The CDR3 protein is CASSEGHSNTEAFF. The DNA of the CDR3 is TGTGCCAGTAGTGAGGGACATTCGAACACTGAAGCTTTCTTT.

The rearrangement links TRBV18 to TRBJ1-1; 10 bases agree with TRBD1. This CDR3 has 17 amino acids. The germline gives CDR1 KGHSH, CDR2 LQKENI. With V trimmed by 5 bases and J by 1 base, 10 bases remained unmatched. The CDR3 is CASSLRQGASENTEAFF. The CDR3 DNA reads TGTGCCAGCTCATTGAGACAGGGGGCTTCGGAGAACACTGAAGCTTTCTTT. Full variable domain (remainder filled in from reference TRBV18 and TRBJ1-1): NAGVMQNPRHLVRRRGQEARLRCSPMKGHSHVYWYRQLPEEGLKFMVYLQKENIIDESGMPKERFSAEFPKEGPSILRIQQVVRGDSAAYFCASSLRQGASENTEAFFGQGTRLTVV.

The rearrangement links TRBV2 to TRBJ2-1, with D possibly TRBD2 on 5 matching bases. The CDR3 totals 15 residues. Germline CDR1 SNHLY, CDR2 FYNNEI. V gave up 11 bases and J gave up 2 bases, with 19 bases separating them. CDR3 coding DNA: TGTGCCGAATCTCAGGCTGGAGCGGCCTACAATGAGCAGTTCTTC. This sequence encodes CAESQAGAAYNEQFF.

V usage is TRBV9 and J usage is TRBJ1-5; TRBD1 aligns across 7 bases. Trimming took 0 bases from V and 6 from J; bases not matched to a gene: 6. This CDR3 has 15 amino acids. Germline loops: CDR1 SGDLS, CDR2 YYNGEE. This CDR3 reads CASSVAGDRVQPQHF. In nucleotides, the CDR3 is TGTGCCAGCAGCGTAGCAGGAGACAGGGTTCAGCCCCAGCATTTT.